This T cell receptor (beta chain) stems from a study of PD-1 blockade in classical Hodgkin lymphoma. At the level of the study: The study gave patients nivolumab 3 mg/kg intravenously every 2 weeks. Whole-study results and caveats: A reduction in baseline TCR diversity was reportedly seen in newly diagnosed patients relative to healthy donors. Complete responders showed a baseline diversity that resembled the diversity of newly diagnosed patients.

Germline CDR1 reads SGHRS; CDR2 reads YFSETQ. The length of the CDR3 is 12 residues. Regarding this clone: No antigen is known for it.

Time point given: cycle 4 day 1 (C4D1), after around six weeks of nivolumab. Every patient relapsed after autologous stem cell transplantation, and brentuximab vedotin exposure varied. Patients reached a best response of complete response, partial response or progressive disease. The table came from immunoSEQ multiplex PCR; TCRdb's copy has only in-frame clones and leaves some out. In the table there are under 45,000 clones, around 74% of which are singletons. V gene TRBV5-1 combines with J gene TRBJ2-5, with no clear D. The J call may be in error: the DNA end matches TRBJ2-7 better. This material consisted of peripheral blood mononuclear cells (PBMCs), taken before the fourth cycle of nivolumab. This clonotype originated in a human donor with classical Hodgkin lymphoma. The CDR3 loop reads CASRSSSYEQYF. The CDR3 coding sequence is TGCGCCAGCAGGTCGAGCTCCTACGAGCAGTACTTC.